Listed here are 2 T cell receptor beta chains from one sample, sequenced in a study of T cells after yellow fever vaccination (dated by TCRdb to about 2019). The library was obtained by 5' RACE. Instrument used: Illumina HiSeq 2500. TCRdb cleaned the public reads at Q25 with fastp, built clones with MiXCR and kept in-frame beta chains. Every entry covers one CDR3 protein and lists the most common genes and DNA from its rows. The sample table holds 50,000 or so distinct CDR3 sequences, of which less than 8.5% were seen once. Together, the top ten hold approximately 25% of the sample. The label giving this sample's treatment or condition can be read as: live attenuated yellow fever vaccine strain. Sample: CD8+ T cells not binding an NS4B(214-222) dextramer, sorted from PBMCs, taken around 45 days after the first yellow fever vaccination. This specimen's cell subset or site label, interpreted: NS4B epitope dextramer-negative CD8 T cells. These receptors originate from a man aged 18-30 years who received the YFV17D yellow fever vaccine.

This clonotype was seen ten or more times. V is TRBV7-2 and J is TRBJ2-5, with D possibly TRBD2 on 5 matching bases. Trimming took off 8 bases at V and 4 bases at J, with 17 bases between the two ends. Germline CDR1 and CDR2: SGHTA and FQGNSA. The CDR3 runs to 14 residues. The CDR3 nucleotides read TGTGCCAGCGGATTTTCCGGACTTCTAGAGACCCAGTACTTC. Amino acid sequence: CASGFSGLLETQYF.

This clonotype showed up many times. CDR3: CASSPTEGGLNTGELFF. The CDR3 DNA reads as TGTGCCAGCAGCCCAACCGAGGGAGGGTTGAACACCGGGGAGCTGTTTTTT. The chain links TRBV11-2 to TRBJ2-2, with 7 bases identical to TRBD2. Germline CDR1 and CDR2: SGHAT and FQNNGV. V lost 5 bases, J lost 1 base, and 10 bases stayed unmatched. This CDR3 has 17 amino acids.